The next 23 T cell receptor beta chains were all read from a single sample in a study of OX40 agonist ivuxolimab in advanced cancers. Library preparation used the immunoSEQ multiplex PCR assay. This is the immuneACCESS table as TCRdb keeps it, with only in-frame sequences that have V and J called. A part of the clones is gone; compared with another copy, unresolved V genes explain less than half, and the rest is unexplained. The sample has 50,000 to 75,000 clones on record, 86% of them singletons. The biggest ten clones account for about 1.2% of the sample. The sample here was CD4+ or CD8+ T cells sorted from blood, taken in a trial of the OX40 agonist ivuxolimab. These receptors were obtained from an adult with an advanced solid tumor such as melanoma, head and neck, liver or kidney cancer.

This clone has only one observation. The rearrangement links TRBV11-1 to TRBJ1-2; 9 bases match TRBD1. Trimming at V came to 3 bases and at J to 4 bases, leaving 0 bases not matched to a gene. The CDR3 contains 13 residues. Germline CDR1 SGHAT, CDR2 FQDESV (reference sequence). The CDR3 sequence: CASSLGQGYGYTF. The CDR3 DNA sequence: TGTGCCAGCAGCTTGGGACAGGGCTATGGCTACACCTTC.

The rearrangement joins TRBV7-6 to TRBJ1-3; TRBD1 agrees at 8 bases. J was trimmed by 0 bases and V by 4 bases; bases with no gene match: 5. The germline CDR1 and CDR2 sequences are SGHVS and FNYEAQ. CDR3 length: 16 residues. CDR3 protein: CASSSGQASSGNTIYF. In DNA, the CDR3 is TGTGCCAGCAGCTCGGGACAGGCGAGCTCTGGAAACACCATATATTTT.

The table lists this clone with a count of one. This chain uses TRBV10-3 with TRBJ2-1; 10 nucleotides match TRBD2. CDR1 is ENHRY, CDR2 SYGVKD, per germline. This CDR3 comprises 15 residues. The junction had 3 bases not matched to a gene; V was cut back by 6 bases and J by 1 base. The CDR3 bases are TGTGCCATCAGGTCTAGCGGGAGTTCCTACAATGAGCAGTTCTTC. Its translation is CAIRSSGSSYNEQFF.

The chain joins TRBV6-9 to TRBJ1-2; D may be TRBD1 (6 bases). The CDR3 has 13 amino acids. The germline CDR1 and CDR2 sequences are MNHGY and SVAAGI. The germline V and J ends were trimmed by 3 bases and 8 bases, with 13 bases remaining between them. The CDR3 region has the DNA TGTGCCAGCAGTTACGAGGGGGGAAGAGGCTACACCTTC. This gives the protein CASSYEGGRGYTF.

The V call is TRBV6-5, the J call TRBJ1-5; 7 nucleotides line up with TRBD1. Losses at the gene ends were 3 bases for V and 9 bases for J; bases not matched to a gene: 8. The CDR3 has 14 amino acids. Germline V gene lookup returns CDR1 MNHEY and CDR2 SVGAGI. Here the CDR3 reads CASSYGQDLGPQHF. The CDR3 coding sequence is TGTGCCAGCAGTTATGGACAGGACTTGGGGCCCCAGCATTTT.

The V and J genes are TRBV5-1 and TRBJ1-5; maybe TRBD1 (5 bases). CDR3 length equals 17 residues. The V and J ends lost 0 bases and 1 base respectively, with 14 bases between them. CDR1 and CDR2 from the germline V gene are SGHRS and YFSETQ. The CDR3 coding sequence is TGCGCCAGCAGCTTGGTTCGGGGGTTAATCAGCAATCAGCCCCAGCATTTT. Translated, it gives CASSLVRGLISNQPQHF.

This chain links TRBV2 with TRBJ2-4; a possible D gene is TRBD2 (5 bases). The CDR3 covers 15 residues. V lost 3 bases and J 1 base, leaving 10 bases between the germline ends. Germline CDR1 SNHLY, CDR2 FYNNEI. CDR3 in DNA: TGTGCCAGCAGTGAGAAGGGAGCGGCCAAAAACATTCAGTACTTC. Encoded protein: CASSEKGAAKNIQYF.

The chain links TRBV18 to TRBJ2-3, with D unresolved. V dropped 4 bases and J dropped 0 bases, with 8 bases sitting between them. CDR1 and CDR2 (germline): KGHSH, LQKENI. This CDR3 is built from 14 residues. CDR3 in DNA: TGTGCCAGCTCACTTCAGGCGAGCACAGATACGCAGTATTTT. Its protein is CASSLQASTDTQYF. The full variable domain, with the rest looked up from reference TRBV18 and TRBJ2-3, is NAGVMQNPRHLVRRRGQEARLRCSPMKGHSHVYWYRQLPEEGLKFMVYLQKENIIDESGMPKERFSAEFPKEGPSILRIQQVVRGDSAAYFCASSLQASTDTQYFGPGTRLTVL.

This clone was seen a few times. V usage is TRBV5-6 and J usage is TRBJ2-7; 10 bases are a match to TRBD1. V lost 4 bases to trimming and J lost 7 bases; unmatched junction nucleotides: 11. The CDR3 has 15 amino acids. CDR1 and CDR2 (germline): SGHDT, YYEEEE. The DNA of the CDR3 is TGTGCCAGCAGCCGGTACGGGACAGGGGAAGGTGAGCAGTACTTC. Protein sequence: CASSRYGTGEGEQYF.

V and J are TRBV18 and TRBJ2-1, with TRBD2 matching over 9 bases. Germline V lookup: CDR1 KGHSH, CDR2 LQKENI. The CDR3 runs 17 residues. Trimming at V came to 3 bases and at J to 8 bases, leaving 14 bases not matched to a gene. CDR3 DNA sequence: TGTGCCAGCTCACCGGGAACCCCGGGCGGGAGGGCCCATGAGCAGTTCTTC. This codes for CASSPGTPGGRAHEQFF.

The chain couples TRBV5-1 to TRBJ2-1; TRBD1 agrees at 8 bases. Germline CDR1 is SGHRS and CDR2 is YFSETQ. CDR3 size: 15 residues. V lost 3 bases to trimming and J lost 2 bases; unmatched junction nucleotides: 4. The CDR3 DNA sequence: TGCGCCAGCAGCTCCAGGGGGCAGGCCTACAATGAGCAGTTCTTC. The encoded protein is CASSSRGQAYNEQFF.

V is TRBV19 and J is TRBJ2-4; 9 bases are a match to TRBD1. The CDR3 covers 13 residues. The germline V gene has CDR1 LNHDA and CDR2 SQIVND (reference sequence). After removal of 1 base from V and 15 bases from J, the junction contained 7 bases not matched to a gene. The CDR3 protein is CASSIVGGQGRYF. DNA for the CDR3: TGTGCCAGTAGTATAGTCGGGGGACAGGGACGGTACTTC.

The count of this clone is one. CDR3 region: CASSPDTNEKLFF. In DNA, the CDR3 is TGTGCCAGCTCACCAGACACGAATGAAAAACTGTTTTTT. The gene calls are TRBV18 and TRBJ1-4; no reliable D call. V lost 2 bases and J lost 5, with 6 bases in between. Germline V gene sequence: CDR1 KGHSH, CDR2 LQKENI. The CDR3 runs 13 residues.

This clone was detected once. The chain couples TRBV2 to TRBJ2-3, with 12 bases fitting TRBD2. This CDR3 is 15 amino acids long. From germline, CDR1 is SNHLY and CDR2 FYNNEI. The J segment lost 3 bases and the V segment lost 6 bases, leaving 4 bases of the junction unmatched. CDR3 in amino acids: CASRDGTSGTDTQYF. CDR3 DNA: TGTGCCAGCAGGGACGGGACTAGCGGGACAGATACGCAGTATTTT.

The table lists this clone with a count of one. The chain is built from TRBV11-2 and TRBJ1-1; 9 nucleotides align to TRBD1. Germline lookup yields CDR1 SGHAT and CDR2 FQNNGV. There are 14 residues in the CDR3. Germline trimming cut 3 bases from V and 5 bases from J; bases unmatched to any gene: 4. The CDR3 loop is CASSFNRGLTEAFF. In DNA form, the CDR3 reads TGTGCCAGCAGCTTTAACAGGGGGCTTACTGAAGCTTTCTTT.

As DNA, the CDR3 is TGTGCCACCAGCAGGTCGGGACAGGGTTCCACTGAAGCTTTCTTT. It codes for CATSRSGQGSTEAFF. This chain joins TRBV15 and TRBJ1-1; 9 bases fit TRBD1. Unmatched junction bases numbered 6, after V lost 3 bases and J lost 4 bases. This CDR3 comprises 15 residues. Germline values: CDR1 LNHNV, CDR2 YYDKDF (reference sequence).

The V gene is TRBV6-5, the J gene TRBJ2-2, with D perhaps TRBD1 or TRBD2 (5 bases each). The CDR3 loop spans 15 amino acids. Germline values: CDR1 MNHEY, CDR2 SVGAGI. The V and J ends lost 0 bases and 3 bases respectively, with 8 bases between them. The CDR3 DNA sequence: TGTGCCAGCAGTTACTCCGGGGCTTACACCGGGGAGCTGTTTTTT. Residues: CASSYSGAYTGELFF.

The rearrangement links TRBV15 to TRBJ2-7, with TRBD1 matching over 9 bases. CDR3 length equals 16 residues. CDR1 and CDR2 from the germline V gene are LNHNV and YYDKDF (reference sequence). The V and J ends lost 1 base and 4 bases, in that order; junction bases with no gene match: 8. The CDR3 loop reads CATSRARDRVKYEQYF. Here the CDR3 DNA reads TGTGCCACCAGCAGAGCTAGGGACAGGGTGAAATACGAGCAGTACTTC. Variable domain in full (rest from reference TRBV15 and TRBJ2-7): DAMVIQNPRYQVTQFGKPVTLSCSQTLNHNVMYWYQQKSSQAPKLLFHYYDKDFNNEADTPDNFQSRRPNTSFCFLDIRSPGLGDTAMYLCATSRARDRVKYEQYFGPGTRLTVT.

This chain joins TRBV9 and TRBJ2-2, with D maybe TRBD2 (7 bases). Germline values: CDR1 SGDLS, CDR2 YYNGEE. V lost 3 bases and J lost 5, with 23 bases in between. CDR3 length equals 18 residues. The CDR3: CASSGFPGGGRRTGELFF. The CDR3 DNA reads as TGTGCCAGCAGCGGTTTCCCTGGGGGCGGGAGAAGGACCGGGGAGCTGTTTTTT.

This rearrangement joins TRBV4-1 to TRBJ2-1; D may be TRBD2 (5 bases). Trimming stripped 4 bases from V and 6 bases from J, with 13 bases between. This CDR3 comprises 14 residues. The germline CDR1 and CDR2 sequences are MGHRA and YSYEKL. The CDR3 coding sequence is TGCGCCAGCAGCCGACTGGACTGGGGCAATGAGCAGTTCTTC. Its protein product is CASSRLDWGNEQFF.

The chain combines TRBV5-6 with TRBJ2-5; no definite D call. Germline V lookup: CDR1 SGHDT, CDR2 YYEEEE. The V end was cut by 2 bases, the J end by 1 base, with 9 bases between. This CDR3 has 14 residues. CDR3 loop: CASSFSGTQETQYF. CDR3 nucleotide sequence: TGTGCCAGCAGCTTTTCTGGAACCCAAGAGACCCAGTACTTC.

Only one count was recorded for this clone. The chain is built from TRBV19 and TRBJ2-5; D could derive from TRBD1 or TRBD2 (6 bases each). In germline, CDR1 is LNHDA, CDR2 SQIVND (reference sequence). This CDR3 has 15 residues. Trimming cost V 4 bases and J 3 bases, with 15 bases left between them. This chain's CDR3 is CASSRRAAGEETQYF. The CDR3 DNA follows: TGTGCCAGTAGTAGGAGGGCGGCAGGGGAAGAGACCCAGTACTTC.

This sequence joins TRBV5-1 and TRBJ2-7, with 11 positions matching TRBD2. V shed 0 bases, J shed 5 bases, and the junction held 7 bases outside the gene matches. The CDR3 has 16 residues. Germline V CDR1 and CDR2: SGHRS, YFSETQ. Written as DNA, the CDR3 is TGCGCCAGCAGCTTGGGTTTGATAGCGGGAGGGCACGAGCAGTACTTC. Its translation is CASSLGLIAGGHEQYF.